The source of this T cell receptor (beta chain) is a study of blood T cell repertoires in COVID-19. Original data processing: Reference gene primer amplification in the assay estimated nucleated cell counts. The protocol was immunoSEQ multiplex PCR, while the TCRdb copy is restricted to in-frame clones and leaves out a portion. Clone size and the V and J calls come from that table; the DNA yielded D and trimming. The sample includes 270,000 or so clones, nearly 90% of them seen just once. The CDR3 loop spans 14 amino acids. CDR1 is SGHDN and CDR2 is FVKESK in the germline V gene. The V end lost 1 base, the J end lost 7 bases, and 13 bases lay between the germline ends.

This receptor was identified in a woman aged 40 to 50 who had recovered from COVID-19. Sequenced: peripheral blood. V usage is TRBV14 and J usage is TRBJ2-5, with D perhaps TRBD1 (6 bases). The CDR3 DNA follows: TGTGCCAGCAGCCAAGCAGGGGAATTTGGGACCCAGTACTTC. Translated, it gives CASSQAGEFGTQYF.